This entry features one TCR beta chain sequence. Its antigen is unknown. The sample is drawn from a study of response to subunit inactivated influenza vaccine. The germline V and J ends were trimmed by 6 bases and 3 bases, with 15 bases remaining between them. CDR3 length: 15 residues. CDR1 and CDR2 (germline): MNHEY, SVGEGT. TCRdb itself ran the RT-PCR reads through MiXCR, one entry per CDR3 protein. In the table there are about 650,000 distinct CDR3 sequences, more than 15% of which are singletons. General study findings and limits: After each seasonal influenza vaccination, few new T cells are recruited, the authors suggested.

The clonotype originates from a man aged 50 to 60 who received an inactivated influenza vaccine. The V and J genes are TRBV6-2 or TRBV6-3 and TRBJ2-1; D possibly corresponds to TRBD1 (7 bases). The source material was PBMCs from blood, sampled approximately 12 days after vaccination. CDR3 region: CASRRRDSDYNEQFF. Written as DNA, the CDR3 is TGTGCCAGCAGAAGGAGGGACAGCGACTACAATGAGCAGTTCTTC.